This is a list of T cell receptor beta chains from one sample in a study of cytomegalovirus exposure and HLA in healthy donors. Clones were read by immunoSEQ multiplex PCR, and TCRdb kept only the in-frame ones, dropping some. The table shows under 200,000 clones, with around 86% occurring only once. The source material was PBMCs. The receptors were gathered from a girl between 2 and 10 years old in good health and CMV-seropositive. Each CDR3 is given with its conserved first and last residue. A D gene is named only where the DNA matches it firmly. Clone size is shown for a subset of rows, as once, few, many or a class of expanded clone.

TRBV19	TRBD2	TRBJ2-1	-	TGTGCCCCGGGGGGGAGAACCTACAATGAGCAGTTCTTC	CAPGGRTYNEQFF
TRBV6-4	-	TRBJ2-7	-	TGTGCCAGCCCTGACTCGAGGGGAGGAGTCTACGAGCAGTACTTC	CASPDSRGGVYEQYF
TRBV4-1	-	TRBJ2-4	once	TGCGCCAGCAGCCGGGGGCCCTTAGCCAAAAACATTCAGTACTTC	CASSRGPLAKNIQYF
TRBV4-2	TRBD2	TRBJ2-3	few	TGTGCCAGCAGCCCCGGGACTAGCGCCTCAGATACGCAGTATTTT	CASSPGTSASDTQYF
TRBV30	-	TRBJ2-6	-	TGTGCCTGGAGTGTACCTGACAGCTCTGGGGCCAACGTCCTGACTTTC	CAWSVPDSSGANVLTF
TRBV9	-	TRBJ1-4	few	TGTGCCAGCAGCGTAGGGAGCGGAGGTTATGAAAAACTGTTTTTT	CASSVGSGGYEKLFF
TRBV20-1	-	TRBJ1-2	-	TGCTGTCGAGGGAATGGTGGCTACACCTTC	CCRGNGGYTF
TRBV7-9	-	TRBJ1-4	-	TGTGCCAGCAGCTTACAGGGGCCCCTAACTAATGAAAAACTGTTTTTT	CASSLQGPLTNEKLFF
TRBV5-1	-	TRBJ1-4	-	TGCGCCAGCAGCTCAGGTTTTGGAAACGAAAAACTGTTTTTT	CASSSGFGNEKLFF
TRBV4-2	-	TRBJ2-2	few	TGTGCCAGCAGCCAAAAGGACTATTCCACCGGGGAGCTGTTTTTT	CASSQKDYSTGELFF
TRBV30	TRBD2	TRBJ2-3	-	TGTGCCTGGGCCTCATCCTCTAGCGGATCTGGGCATACGCAGTATTTT	CAWASSSSGSGHTQYF
TRBV28	-	TRBJ1-5	-	TGTGCCACTGTACCACAGGGCGATCTGGGTCAGCCCCAGCATTTT	CATVPQGDLGQPQHF
TRBV5-6	-	TRBJ2-5	few	TGTGCCAGCAGCTTTAAAGAGACCCAGTACTTC	CASSFKETQYF
TRBV7-9	TRBD2	TRBJ2-2	-	TGTGCCAGCAGTCGGACTAGCGGGAGATCTGGCGGGGAGCTGTTTTTT	CASSRTSGRSGGELFF
TRBV27	-	TRBJ1-1	-	TGTGCCAGCAGTTTATCGAGGGGGACTGAAGCTTTCTTT	CASSLSRGTEAFF
TRBV9	-	TRBJ2-3	-	TGTGCCAGCAGCGTAGCTCAGGGAGATACGCAGTATTTT	CASSVAQGDTQYF
TRBV28	TRBD2	TRBJ2-7	-	TGTGCCAGCAGCCCCGGGGGGGTCTACGAGCAGTACTTC	CASSPGGVYEQYF
TRBV6-4	TRBD2	TRBJ2-2	few	TGTGCCAGCAGCGGGAGGGCCACCGGGGAGCTGTTTTTT	CASSGRATGELFF
TRBV19	-	TRBJ1-3	-	TGTGCCAGTAGTATCCGACAGAAGAGCTCTGGAAACACCATATATTTT	CASSIRQKSSGNTIYF
TRBV6-5	TRBD2	TRBJ2-2	-	TGTGCCAGCAGCCTAGGACTAGCCGGGGAGCTGTTTTTT	CASSLGLAGELFF
TRBV10-3	-	TRBJ2-7	-	TGTGCCATCAGTGAGTCGGGCAGCTCCTACGAGCAGTACTTC	CAISESGSSYEQYF
TRBV2	TRBD2	TRBJ2-1	-	TGTGCCAGCAGTGATGGGGTAGCGGGAGATCGCAATGAGCAGTTCTTC	CASSDGVAGDRNEQFF
TRBV14	-	TRBJ1-2	-	TGTGCCAGCAGCCAAGGATCCGGTTTACTCTATGGCTACACCTTC	CASSQGSGLLYGYTF
TRBV19	TRBD2	TRBJ2-1	-	TGTGCCAGTGCTGGGGGACTAGCGGGAGAGGATGAGCAGTTCTTC	CASAGGLAGEDEQFF
TRBV7-9	TRBD1	TRBJ1-1	-	TGTGCCAGCAGCCCCATAGACGGACAGGGAGTACCTGAAGCTTTCTTT	CASSPIDGQGVPEAFF
TRBV5-1	-	TRBJ1-3	-	TGCGCCAGCAGCTTAGTAGGGACTGAGATGAACACCATATATTTT	CASSLVGTEMNTIYF
TRBV30	-	TRBJ1-5	-	TGTGCCTGGAGCGCACACGGGGGGAGAGGCAATCAGCCCCAGCATTTT	CAWSAHGGRGNQPQHF
TRBV5-1	-	TRBJ1-1	-	TGCGCCAGCAGCTTGCAGGTACAGAACACTGAAGCTTTCTTT	CASSLQVQNTEAFF
TRBV10-1	TRBD2	TRBJ2-3	-	TGCGCCAGCAGTGGACTAGCGGGAACCAGGTGGGATACGCAGTATTTT	CASSGLAGTRWDTQYF
TRBV30	-	TRBJ1-3	-	TGTGCCTGGAGCCGGCATCACCCCAGGCGGGCCTCTGGAAACACCATATATTTT	CAWSRHHPRRASGNTIYF
TRBV19	TRBD1	TRBJ2-7	-	TGTGCCAGTAGTATCGGGGGATGGGGGCAGGGGGCCTCCTACGAGCAGTACTTC	CASSIGGWGQGASYEQYF
TRBV30	-	TRBJ1-5	-	TGTGCCTGGAGTGCCAGGGGTCCCAATCAGCCCCAGCATTTT	CAWSARGPNQPQHF
TRBV4-2	-	TRBJ2-2	-	TGTGCCAGCAGAAGGACCGGGACGAACACCGGGGAGCTGTTTTTT	CASRRTGTNTGELFF
TRBV4-1	TRBD1	TRBJ2-7	-	TGCGCCAGCAGCCAAGCGGTCGACAGGGTTGACGAGCAGTACTTC	CASSQAVDRVDEQYF
TRBV4-2	TRBD2	TRBJ2-7	once	TGTGCCAGCAGCCAAGATCCCCCCTCTTGGGCTAGCGGGAGGACATACTTC	CASSQDPPSWASGRTYF
TRBV30	-	TRBJ1-2	-	TGTGCCTGGAGTGTCGGGCCTTCCGGGGATGGCTACACCTTC	CAWSVGPSGDGYTF
TRBV5-4	-	TRBJ2-5	few	TGTGCCAGCAGCTTATCGTACCAAGAGACCCAGTACTTC	CASSLSYQETQYF
TRBV5-4	-	TRBJ2-1	few	TGTGCCAGCAGCTTGATGGCAGGGGGGCGGTATGAGCAGTTCTTC	CASSLMAGGRYEQFF
TRBV2	TRBD1	TRBJ1-4	-	TGTGCCAGCAGTGATCGGACAGGTAGTGAAAAACTGTTTTTT	CASSDRTGSEKLFF
TRBV9	-	TRBJ2-3	few	TGTGCCAGCAGCGTAGGTGGACTCACCAAGGGCTTAGATACGCAGTATTTT	CASSVGGLTKGLDTQYF
TRBV30	-	TRBJ2-5	-	TGTGCCTGGAAACTGGGGGAGGCCCAGTACTTC	CAWKLGEAQYF
TRBV4-1	-	TRBJ1-3	once	TGCGCCAGCAGATCTTTGCGGAGCTCTGGAAACACCATATATTTT	CASRSLRSSGNTIYF
TRBV9	-	TRBJ2-1	once	TGTGCCAGCAGCGTAGACGGGATATACAATGAGCAGTTCTTC	CASSVDGIYNEQFF
TRBV9	-	TRBJ2-1	-	TGTGCCAGCAACCCAGCGGGTTCCTACAATGAGCAGTTCTTC	CASNPAGSYNEQFF
TRBV10-3	TRBD2	TRBJ2-1	-	TGTGCCATCAGCCCACCTAGCGGGGACAATGAGCAGTTCTTC	CAISPPSGDNEQFF
TRBV6-5	TRBD1	TRBJ1-4	-	TGTGCCAGCAGTACAGGGGGCTTTAATGAAAAACTGTTTTTT	CASSTGGFNEKLFF